These T cell receptor beta chains were read from a single sample in a study of T-cell memory formation after mild COVID-19. Each CDR3 protein is one row after TCRdb ran MiXCR on the 5' RACE reads. The sample gives approximately 580,000 distinct CDR3 sequences, 20% of which show up once; around 12% is in the top ten. Sequenced: PBMCs or a T cell subset sorted from them (not recorded which). The source of these receptors is an adult woman who had mild COVID-19 (a few samples of this study predate the infection). Cell type and time point are not known. Both conserved end residues are trimmed from each CDR3.

J gene,V gene,CDR3 protein
TRBJ2-1,TRBV29-1,SGGTSGGETYNEQF
TRBJ2-1,TRBV7-6,ASRAGTSDWNEQF
TRBJ2-1,TRBV7-2,ASSLMQGEQF
TRBJ2-5,TRBV4-1,ASSQDTSGGRETQY
TRBJ1-5,TRBV4-2,ASSQTTGSDNNQPQH
TRBJ2-1,TRBV5-1,ASSLKSNEQF
TRBJ2-1,TRBV20-1,SASPGLAGNEQF
TRBJ2-4,TRBV7-9,ASSEPQGFTKNIQY
TRBJ2-2,TRBV23-1,AIPSGRVNTGELF
TRBJ1-4,TRBV5-6,ASSPRGSATNEKLF
TRBJ2-3,TRBV6-2/TRBV6-3,ASSRIYTDTQY
TRBJ2-1,TRBV19,ASSYDPRDRSSYNEQF
TRBJ2-2,TRBV7-2,ASSSDGANTGELF
TRBJ2-7,TRBV7-9,ASSAFTYEQY
TRBJ1-6,TRBV6-5,ASSYVGDSPLH
TRBJ1-1,TRBV7-9,AIDRGDWGAEAF
TRBJ2-7,TRBV12-3/TRBV12-4,ASSRDTTYEQY
TRBJ1-2,TRBV7-3,ASSYDPGPTYGYT
TRBJ1-1,TRBV2,ASSEQGGTEAF
TRBJ1-2,TRBV7-9,ASSLGVSDGYT
TRBJ1-2,TRBV7-9,ASTLRTGLGYGYT
TRBJ1-2,TRBV10-3,AISVTESLSNRIYGYT
TRBJ2-3,TRBV4-3,ASSAYSQRSTDTQY
TRBJ2-4,TRBV6-5,ASSYDRDRVDIQY